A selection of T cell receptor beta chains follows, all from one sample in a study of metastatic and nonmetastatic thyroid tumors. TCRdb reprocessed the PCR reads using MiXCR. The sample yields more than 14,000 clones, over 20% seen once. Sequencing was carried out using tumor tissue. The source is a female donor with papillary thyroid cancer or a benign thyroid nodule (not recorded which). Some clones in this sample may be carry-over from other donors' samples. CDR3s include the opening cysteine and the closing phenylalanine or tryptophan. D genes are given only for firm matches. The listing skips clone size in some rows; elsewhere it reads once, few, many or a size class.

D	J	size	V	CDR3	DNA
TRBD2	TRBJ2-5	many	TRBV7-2	CASSYTSGNWETQYF	TGTGCCAGCAGCTACACTAGCGGGAATTGGGAGACCCAGTACTTC
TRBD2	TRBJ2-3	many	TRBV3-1	CASSRASGTDTQYF	TGTGCCAGCAGCCGGGCTAGCGGGACAGATACGCAGTATTTT
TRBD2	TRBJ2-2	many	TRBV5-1	CASSLVSGSTGELFF	TGCGCCAGCAGCTTGGTTAGCGGGAGCACCGGGGAGCTGTTTTTT
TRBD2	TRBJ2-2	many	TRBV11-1	CASSPGRLAGSTGELFF	TGTGCCAGCAGCCCCGGGAGACTAGCGGGATCCACCGGGGAGCTGTTTTTT
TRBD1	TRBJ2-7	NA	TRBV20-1	CSAPPGTGGAYEQYF	TGCAGTGCGCCTCCCGGGACAGGGGGCGCCTACGAGCAGTACTTC
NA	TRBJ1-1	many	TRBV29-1	CSVDAAGGVNTEAFF	TGCAGCGTTGATGCGGCGGGGGGGGTGAACACTGAAGCTTTCTTT
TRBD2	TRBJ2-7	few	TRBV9	CASSSQASGPYEQYF	TGTGCCAGCAGCTCGCAGGCTAGCGGGCCTTACGAGCAGTACTTC
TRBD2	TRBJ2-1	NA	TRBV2	CASSVRRDYEQFF	TGTGCCAGCAGTGTACGACGGGACTATGAGCAGTTCTTT
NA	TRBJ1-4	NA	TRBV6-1	CASSRGGPKLFF	TGTGCCAGCAGCCGGGGGGGACCTAAACTGTTTTTT
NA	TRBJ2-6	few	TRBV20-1	CSAINSGANVLTF	TGCAGTGCCATTAACTCTGGGGCCAACGTCCTGACTTTC
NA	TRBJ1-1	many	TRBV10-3	CAISESWQGTEAFF	TGTGCCATCAGTGAGTCATGGCAGGGCACTGAAGCTTTCTTT
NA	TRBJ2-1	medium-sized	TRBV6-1	CASTYGGGGSYNEQFF	TGTGCCAGCACCTACGGAGGGGGAGGATCGTACAATGAGCAGTTCTTC
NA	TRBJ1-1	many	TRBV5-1	CASSLATGTEAFF	TGCGCCAGCAGCTTGGCTACGGGAACTGAAGCTTTCTTT
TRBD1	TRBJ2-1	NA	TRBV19	CASSRGTGEDRRNEQFF	TGTGCCAGTAGTAGAGGGACAGGGGAAGACCGTCGGAATGAGCAGTTCTTC
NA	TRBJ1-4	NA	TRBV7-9	CASSPLGGTTTNEKLFF	TGTGCCAGCAGCCCTCTGGGTGGAACTACAACTAATGAAAAACTGTTTTTT
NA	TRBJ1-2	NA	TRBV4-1	CASSQDGQFYGYTF	TGCGCCAGCAGCCAAGATGGGCAGTTCTATGGCTACACCTTC
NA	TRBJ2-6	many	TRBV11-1	CASSLRGGAGANVLTF	TGTGCCAGCAGCCTACGCGGAGGGGCTGGGGCCAACGTCCTGACTTTC
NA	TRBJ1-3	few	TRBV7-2	CASSLVVLAVNTIYF	TGTGCCAGCAGCTTAGTAGTGTTAGCTGTAAACACCATATATTTT
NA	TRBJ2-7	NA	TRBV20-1	CNAQMGRTAYEQYF	TGCAATGCCCAGATGGGACGAACAGCCTACGAGCAGTACTTC
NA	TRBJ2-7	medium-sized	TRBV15	CATSREAGTYEQYF	TGTGCCACCAGCAGAGAAGCAGGAACCTACGAGCAGTACTTC
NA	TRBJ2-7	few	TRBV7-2	CASSLGVSAVYEQYF	TGTGCCAGCAGCTTAGGGGTTAGTGCTGTCTACGAGCAGTACTTC
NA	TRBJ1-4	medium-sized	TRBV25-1	CASSEFRGTNEKLFF	TGTGCCAGCAGTGAATTTAGGGGAACTAATGAAAAACTGTTTTTT
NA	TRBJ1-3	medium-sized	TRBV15	CATSRGAIVSGNTIYF	TGTGCCACCAGCAGGGGGGCGATTGTTTCTGGAAACACCATATATTTT
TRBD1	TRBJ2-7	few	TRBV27	CAISLYPGQLTYDQYF	TGTGCCATCAGTTTGTACCCGGGACAGCTTACCTACGATCAGTACTTC
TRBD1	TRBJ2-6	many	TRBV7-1	CASSSDRVGMFYAGANVLTF	TGTGCCAGCAGCTCGGACAGGGTGGGAATGTTTTACGCTGGGGCCAACGTCCTGACTTTC
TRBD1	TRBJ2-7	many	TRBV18	CASSPDRGSSSYEQYF	TGTGCCAGCTCACCAGACAGGGGGAGCAGCTCCTACGAGCAGTACTTC
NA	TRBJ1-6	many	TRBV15	CATSRDPTGLNNSPLHF	TGTGCCACCAGCAGAGACCCAACAGGGCTTAATAATTCACCCCTCCACTTT
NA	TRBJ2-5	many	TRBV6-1	CASSEAGGEQETQYF	TGTGCCAGCAGTGAGGCCGGTGGGGAGCAAGAGACCCAGTACTTC
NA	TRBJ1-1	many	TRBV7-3	CASSSSGASNTEAFF	TGTGCCAGCAGCTCCTCAGGGGCTTCGAACACTGAAGCTTTCTTT
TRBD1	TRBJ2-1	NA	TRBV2	CARGATGGGEQFF	TGTGCCAGGGGGGCAACAGGGGGCGGTGAGCAGTTCTTC
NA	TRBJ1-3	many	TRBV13	CASSQGLGNTIYF	TGTGCCAGCAGCCAGGGACTCGGAAACACCATATATTTT
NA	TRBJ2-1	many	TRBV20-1	CSPRANEQFF	TGCAGTCCAAGAGCAAATGAGCAGTTCTTC
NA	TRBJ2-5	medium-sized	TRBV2	CASFYEETQYF	TGTGCCAGCTTCTACGAAGAGACCCAGTACTTC
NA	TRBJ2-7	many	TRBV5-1	CASSPLVAASLEQYF	TGCGCCAGCAGCCCCCTTGTGGCTGCCTCTCTCGAGCAGTACTTC
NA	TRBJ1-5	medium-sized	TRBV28	CASSRDGAGPQHF	TGTGCCAGCAGTCGAGACGGCGCGGGGCCCCAGCATTTT
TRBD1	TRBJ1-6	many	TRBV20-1	CSALIQGARASPLHF	TGCAGTGCTTTAATACAGGGGGCGCGGGCTTCACCCCTCCACTTT
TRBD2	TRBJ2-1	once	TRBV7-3	CASSLRGLVRGNEQFF	TGTGCCAGCAGCTTAAGGGGACTAGTACGGGGGAATGAGCAGTTCTTC
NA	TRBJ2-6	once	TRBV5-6	CASSLRGRSSWANFLTF	TGTGCCAGCAGCTTAAGGGGTCGGAGCTCTTGGGCCAACTTCCTGACTTTC
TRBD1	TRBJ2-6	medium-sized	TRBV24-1	CATSDTGTGGPGANVLTF	TGTGCCACCAGTGATACCGGGACAGGGGGTCCCGGGGCCAACGTCCTGACTTTC
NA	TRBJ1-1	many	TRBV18	CASSPAGLMTRTEAFF	TGTGCCAGCTCACCTGCGGGTCTAATGACGAGGACTGAAGCTTTCTTT
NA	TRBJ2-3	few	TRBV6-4	CASSDSVGGGTGTQYF	TGTGCCAGCAGTGACTCGGTGGGAGGAGGTACAGGTACGCAGTATTTT
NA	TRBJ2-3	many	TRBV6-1	CASSGDITDTQYF	TGTGCCAGCAGTGGGGACATCACAGATACGCAGTATTTT
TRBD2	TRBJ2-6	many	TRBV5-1	CASSSRGAGANVLTF	TGCGCCAGCAGCTCTCGGGGGGCTGGGGCCAACGTCCTGACTTTC
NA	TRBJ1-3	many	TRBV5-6	CASSLDRAGNTIYF	TGTGCCAGCAGCTTGGACAGGGCTGGAAACACCATATATTTT
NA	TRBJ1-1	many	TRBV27	CASSLRKGEAFF	TGTGCCAGCAGTCTCAGAAAGGGGGAAGCTTTCTTT
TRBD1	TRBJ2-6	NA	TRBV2	CASSSTGTGTGANVLTF	TGTGCCAGCAGCTCAACCGGGACAGGAACTGGGGCCAACGTCCTGACTTTC
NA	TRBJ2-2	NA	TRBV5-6	CASSLMSRMLRGGELFF	TGTGCCAGCAGCTTGATGTCCCGTATGTTGAGAGGCGGGGAGCTGTTTTTT
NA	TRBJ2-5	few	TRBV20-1	CSAIQTAETQYF	TGCAGTGCTATTCAGACAGCCGAGACCCAGTACTTC
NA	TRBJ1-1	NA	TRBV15	CATSRAVTLNTEAFF	TGTGCCACCAGCAGAGCCGTAACACTGAACACTGAAGCTTTCTTT
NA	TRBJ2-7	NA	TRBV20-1	CSARYPVTGDYEQYF	TGCAGTGCTAGATATCCCGTGACAGGAGACTACGAGCAGTACTTC
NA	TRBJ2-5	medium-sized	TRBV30	CAWSVGTQYF	TGTGCCTGGAGTGTGGGGACCCAGTACTTC
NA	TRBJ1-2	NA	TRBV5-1	CASRCDTPGYTF	TGCGCCAGCAGATGTGACACCCCGGGCTACACCTTC
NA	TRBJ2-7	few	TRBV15	CATSRDPDGYEQYF	TGTGCCACCAGCAGAGATCCGGACGGCTACGAGCAGTACTTC
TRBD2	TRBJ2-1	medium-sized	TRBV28	CASIQASGRNEQFF	TGTGCCAGCATTCAAGCTAGCGGGAGAAATGAGCAGTTCTTC
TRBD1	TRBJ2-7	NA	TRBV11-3	CASSLTGDSYEQYF	TGTGCCAGCAGCCTAACAGGGGATAGCTACGAGCAGTACTTC
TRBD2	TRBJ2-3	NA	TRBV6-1	CASRGGGAIDTQYF	TGTGCCAGCAGAGGCGGGGGGGCTATAGATACGCAGTATTTT
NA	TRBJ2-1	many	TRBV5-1	CASSIPSALNEQFF	TGCGCCAGCAGCATTCCTTCCGCCCTCAATGAGCAGTTCTTC
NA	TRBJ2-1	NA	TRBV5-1	CASSLVMAGGGYNEQFF	TGCGCCAGCAGCTTGGTGATGGCAGGGGGAGGATACAATGAGCAGTTCTTC
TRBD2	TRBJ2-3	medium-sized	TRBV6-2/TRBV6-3	CASRGGGHTDTQYF	TGTGCCAGCAGGGGGGGAGGGCACACAGATACGCAGTATTTT
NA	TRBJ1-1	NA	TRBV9	CASSPTGLNTEAFF	TGTGCCAGCAGCCCTACAGGGTTGAACACTGAAGCTTTCTTT